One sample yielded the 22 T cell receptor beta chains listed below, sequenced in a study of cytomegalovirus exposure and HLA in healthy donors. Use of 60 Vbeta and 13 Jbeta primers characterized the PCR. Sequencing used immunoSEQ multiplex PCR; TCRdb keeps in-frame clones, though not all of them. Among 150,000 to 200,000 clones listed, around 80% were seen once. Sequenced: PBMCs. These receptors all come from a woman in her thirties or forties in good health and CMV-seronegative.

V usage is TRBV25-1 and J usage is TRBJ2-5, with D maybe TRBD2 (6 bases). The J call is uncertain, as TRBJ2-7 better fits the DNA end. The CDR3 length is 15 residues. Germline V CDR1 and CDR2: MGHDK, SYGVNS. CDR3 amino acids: CASSERDSLTYEQYF. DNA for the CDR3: TGTGCCAGCAGTGAAAGGGACTCCCTAACCTACGAGCAGTACTTC.

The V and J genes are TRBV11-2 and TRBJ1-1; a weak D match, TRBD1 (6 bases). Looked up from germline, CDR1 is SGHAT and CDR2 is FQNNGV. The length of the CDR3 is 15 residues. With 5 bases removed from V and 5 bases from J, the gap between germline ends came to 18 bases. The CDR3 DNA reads TGTGCCAGCAGCCCCAGGGCAGGGGCAATAACTGAAGCTTTCTTT. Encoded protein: CASSPRAGAITEAFF.

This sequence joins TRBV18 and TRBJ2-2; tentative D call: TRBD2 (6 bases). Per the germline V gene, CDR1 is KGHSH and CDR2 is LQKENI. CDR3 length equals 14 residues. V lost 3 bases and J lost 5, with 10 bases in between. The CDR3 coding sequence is TGTGCCAGCTCACCGGCAGGAGGGACCGGGGAGCTGTTTTTT. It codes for CASSPAGGTGELFF. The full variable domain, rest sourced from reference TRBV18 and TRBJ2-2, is NAGVMQNPRHLVRRRGQEARLRCSPMKGHSHVYWYRQLPEEGLKFMVYLQKENIIDESGMPKERFSAEFPKEGPSILRIQQVVRGDSAAYFCASSPAGGTGELFFGEGSRLTVL.

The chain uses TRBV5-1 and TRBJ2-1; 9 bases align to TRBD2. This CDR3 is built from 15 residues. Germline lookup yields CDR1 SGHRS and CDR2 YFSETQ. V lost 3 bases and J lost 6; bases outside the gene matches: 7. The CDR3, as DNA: TGCGCCAGCAGCTCCGGGACTAGCCCGTCCAATGAGCAGTTCTTC. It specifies CASSSGTSPSNEQFF.

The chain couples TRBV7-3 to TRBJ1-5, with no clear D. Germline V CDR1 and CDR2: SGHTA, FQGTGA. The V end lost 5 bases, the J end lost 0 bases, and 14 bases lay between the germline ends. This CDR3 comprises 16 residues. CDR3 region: CASSPAGAYSNQPQHF. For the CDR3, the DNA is TGTGCCAGCAGCCCGGCGGGTGCCTATAGCAATCAGCCCCAGCATTTT.

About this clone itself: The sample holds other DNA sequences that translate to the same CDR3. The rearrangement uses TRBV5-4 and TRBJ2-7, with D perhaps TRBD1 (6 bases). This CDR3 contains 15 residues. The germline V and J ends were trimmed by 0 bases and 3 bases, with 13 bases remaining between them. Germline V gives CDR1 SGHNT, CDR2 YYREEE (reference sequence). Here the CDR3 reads CASSLGGGSSYEQYF. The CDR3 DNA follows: TGTGCCAGCAGCTTGGGAGGGGGTAGCAGCTACGAGCAGTACTTC.

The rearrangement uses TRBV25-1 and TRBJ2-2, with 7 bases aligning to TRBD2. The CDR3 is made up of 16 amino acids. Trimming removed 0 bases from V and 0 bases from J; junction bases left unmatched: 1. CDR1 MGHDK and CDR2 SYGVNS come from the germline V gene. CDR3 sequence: CASSEYSGSNTGELFF. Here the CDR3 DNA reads TGTGCCAGCAGTGAATATAGCGGGTCGAACACCGGGGAGCTGTTTTTT.

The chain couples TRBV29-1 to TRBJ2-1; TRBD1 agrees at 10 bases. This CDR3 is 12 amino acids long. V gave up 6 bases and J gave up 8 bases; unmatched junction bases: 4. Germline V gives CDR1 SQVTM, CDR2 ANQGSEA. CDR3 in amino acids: CSVGTGVHEQFF. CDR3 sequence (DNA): TGCAGCGTCGGGACAGGGGTTCATGAGCAGTTCTTC.

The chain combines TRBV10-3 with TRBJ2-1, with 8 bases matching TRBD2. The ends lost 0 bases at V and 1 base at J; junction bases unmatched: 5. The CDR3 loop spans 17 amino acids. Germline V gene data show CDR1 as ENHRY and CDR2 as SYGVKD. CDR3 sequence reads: CAISESVGRGSYNEQFF. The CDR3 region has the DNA TGTGCCATCAGTGAGTCGGTCGGGAGGGGGTCCTACAATGAGCAGTTCTTC.

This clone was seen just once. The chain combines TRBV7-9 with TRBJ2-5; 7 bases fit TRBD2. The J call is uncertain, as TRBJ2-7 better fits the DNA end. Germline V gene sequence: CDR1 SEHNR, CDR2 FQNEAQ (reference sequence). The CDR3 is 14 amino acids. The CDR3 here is CASSLQGGSYEQYF. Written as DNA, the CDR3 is TGTGCCAGCAGCTTACAGGGCGGGAGCTACGAGCAGTACTTC.

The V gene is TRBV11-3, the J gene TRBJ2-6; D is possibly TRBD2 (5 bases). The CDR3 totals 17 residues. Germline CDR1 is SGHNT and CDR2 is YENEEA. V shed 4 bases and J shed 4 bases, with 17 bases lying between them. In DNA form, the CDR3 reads TGTGCCAGCAGCTCTGCGAGAGGGAAGGAAGGGGCCAACGTCCTGACTTTC. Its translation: CASSSARGKEGANVLTF.

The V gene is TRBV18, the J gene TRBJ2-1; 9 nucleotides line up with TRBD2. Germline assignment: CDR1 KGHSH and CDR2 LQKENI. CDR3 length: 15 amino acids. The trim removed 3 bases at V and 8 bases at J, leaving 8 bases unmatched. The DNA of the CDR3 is TGTGCCAGCTCACCTGCGAGCGGGAGGTTGGATGAGCAGTTCTTC. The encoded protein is CASSPASGRLDEQFF.

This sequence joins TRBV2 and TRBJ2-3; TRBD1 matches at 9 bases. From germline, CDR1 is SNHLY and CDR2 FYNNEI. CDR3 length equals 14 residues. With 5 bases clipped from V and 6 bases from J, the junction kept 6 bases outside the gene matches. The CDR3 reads CASSPRTGADTQYF. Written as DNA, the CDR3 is TGTGCCAGCAGTCCTCGGACAGGGGCTGATACGCAGTATTTT.

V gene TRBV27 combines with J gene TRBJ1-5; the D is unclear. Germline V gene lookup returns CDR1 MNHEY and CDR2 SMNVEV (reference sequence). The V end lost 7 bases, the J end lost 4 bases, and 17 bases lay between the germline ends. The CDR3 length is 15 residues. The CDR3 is CASKSGSLGNQPQHF. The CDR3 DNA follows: TGTGCCAGCAAATCGGGTAGCCTTGGTAATCAGCCCCAGCATTTT.

As DNA, the CDR3 is TGCGCCAGCAGCCAAGACGGACAGGGTTCCTACGAGCAGTACTTC. Amino acid sequence: CASSQDGQGSYEQYF. V is TRBV4-1 and J is TRBJ2-7, with 8 bases matching TRBD1. Germline V lookup: CDR1 MGHRA, CDR2 YSYEKL. V lost 0 bases to trimming and J lost 1 base; unmatched junction nucleotides: 2. This CDR3 is built from 15 residues.

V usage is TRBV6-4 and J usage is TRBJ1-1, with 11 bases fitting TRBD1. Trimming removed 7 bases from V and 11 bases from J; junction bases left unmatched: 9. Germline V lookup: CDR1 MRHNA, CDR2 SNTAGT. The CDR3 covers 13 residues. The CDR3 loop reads CASIPGTGGWAFF. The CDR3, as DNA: TGTGCCAGCATCCCCGGGACAGGGGGGTGGGCTTTCTTT.

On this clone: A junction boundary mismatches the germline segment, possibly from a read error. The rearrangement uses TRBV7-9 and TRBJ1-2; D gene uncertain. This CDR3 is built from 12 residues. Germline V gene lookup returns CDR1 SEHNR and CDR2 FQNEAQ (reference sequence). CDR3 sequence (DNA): TGTTCCAGCAGCTATTCAGGCCGGGGCTACACCTTC. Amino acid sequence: CSSSYSGRGYTF.

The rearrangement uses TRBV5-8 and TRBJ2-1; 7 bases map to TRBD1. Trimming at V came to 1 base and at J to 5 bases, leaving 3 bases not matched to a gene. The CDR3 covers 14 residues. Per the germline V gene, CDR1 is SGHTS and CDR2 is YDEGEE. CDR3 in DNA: TGTGCCAGCAGCTTGACAGGGGTCCACAATGAGCAGTTCTTC. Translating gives CASSLTGVHNEQFF.

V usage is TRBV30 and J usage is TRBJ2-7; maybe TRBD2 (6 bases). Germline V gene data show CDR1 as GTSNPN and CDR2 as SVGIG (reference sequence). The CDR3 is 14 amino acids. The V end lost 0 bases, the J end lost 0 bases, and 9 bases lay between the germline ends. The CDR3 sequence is CAWSVGGRSYEQYF. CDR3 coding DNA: TGTGCCTGGAGTGTGGGGGGACGCTCCTACGAGCAGTACTTC.

Written as DNA, the CDR3 is TGTGCCAGCTCACCCGATCGTAGGCTAGCGGAGACCCAGTACTTC. It is translated as CASSPDRRLAETQYF. V usage is TRBV18 and J usage is TRBJ2-5; D may be TRBD2 (6 bases). Looked up from germline, CDR1 is KGHSH and CDR2 is LQKENI. This CDR3 is 15 amino acids long. V was cut by 3 bases and J by 5 bases, with 16 bases left in between.

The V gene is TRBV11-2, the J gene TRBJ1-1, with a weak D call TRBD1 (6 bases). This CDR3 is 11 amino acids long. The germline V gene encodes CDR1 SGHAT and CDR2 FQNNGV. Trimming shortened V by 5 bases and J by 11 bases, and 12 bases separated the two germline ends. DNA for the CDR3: TGTGCCAGCAGCATACAGGGTCGCGCTTTCTTT. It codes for CASSIQGRAFF.

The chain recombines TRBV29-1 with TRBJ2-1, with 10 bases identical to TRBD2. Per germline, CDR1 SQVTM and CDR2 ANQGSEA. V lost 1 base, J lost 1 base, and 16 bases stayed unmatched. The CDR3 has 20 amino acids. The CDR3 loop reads CSVEGPKEREGRYSYNEQFF. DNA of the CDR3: TGCAGCGTTGAAGGACCAAAGGAGCGGGAGGGCCGGTATTCCTACAATGAGCAGTTCTTC.